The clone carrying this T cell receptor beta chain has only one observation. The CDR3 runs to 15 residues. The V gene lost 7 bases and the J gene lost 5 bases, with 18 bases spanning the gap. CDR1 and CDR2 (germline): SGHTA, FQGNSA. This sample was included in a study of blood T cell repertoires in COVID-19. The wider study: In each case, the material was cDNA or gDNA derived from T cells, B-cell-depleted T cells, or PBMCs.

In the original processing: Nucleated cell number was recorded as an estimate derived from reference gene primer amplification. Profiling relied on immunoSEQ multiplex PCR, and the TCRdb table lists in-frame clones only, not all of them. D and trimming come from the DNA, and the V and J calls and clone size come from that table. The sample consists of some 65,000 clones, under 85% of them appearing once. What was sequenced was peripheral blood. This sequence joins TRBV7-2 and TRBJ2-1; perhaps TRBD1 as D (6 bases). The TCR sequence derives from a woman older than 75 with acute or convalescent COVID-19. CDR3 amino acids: CASTDPGQPNNEQFF. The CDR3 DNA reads TGTGCCAGCACCGACCCCGGACAGCCAAACAATGAGCAGTTCTTC.